The present entry profiles one T cell receptor beta chain with its context. This sample is part of a study of PD-L1 blockade in urothelial cancer. Background on the study: Every 3 weeks, patients received intravenous atezolizumab 1,200 mg, beginning 2014. Blood was tested 3 weeks (second dose) and 6 weeks into treatment.

Time point described: peripheral blood 6 weeks after treatment start. Some clones are missing from TCRdb's copy, which holds only in-frame ones; the method was immunoSEQ multiplex PCR. The sample gives roughly 100,000 clones, less than 90% of which show up once; 8.4% is in the top ten. Germline loops: CDR1 SGHRS, CDR2 YFSETQ. The CDR3 has 15 amino acids. V lost 5 bases to trimming and J lost 6 bases, with 18 bases between them. Sequencing was performed on PBMCs, taken around atezolizumab (anti-PD-L1) treatment. The rearrangement joins TRBV5-1 to TRBJ2-1, with D maybe TRBD1 (6 bases). The sequence came from a man in his 70s with urothelial cancer. CDR3 loop: CASRPQIAGANEQFF. The CDR3 bases are TGCGCCAGCAGACCTCAGATTGCAGGGGCCAATGAGCAGTTCTTC.